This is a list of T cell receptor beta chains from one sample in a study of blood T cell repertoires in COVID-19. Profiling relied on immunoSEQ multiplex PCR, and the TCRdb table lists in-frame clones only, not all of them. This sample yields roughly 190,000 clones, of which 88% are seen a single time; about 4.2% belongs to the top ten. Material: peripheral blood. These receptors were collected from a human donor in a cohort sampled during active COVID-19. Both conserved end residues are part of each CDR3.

CDR3aa: CASSIRSGGRTGELFF; v_gene: TRBV19; j_gene: TRBJ2-2
CDR3aa: CASSANRGRSYGYTF; v_gene: TRBV18; j_gene: TRBJ1-2
CDR3aa: CASSYEGAYNQPQHF; v_gene: TRBV9; j_gene: TRBJ1-5
CDR3aa: CASSKEWRPTNTEAFF; v_gene: TRBV21-1; j_gene: TRBJ1-1
CDR3aa: CSEGGGPGETQYF; v_gene: TRBV29-1; j_gene: TRBJ2-5
CDR3aa: CASSALTGQGNEQFF; v_gene: TRBV9; j_gene: TRBJ2-1
CDR3aa: CASSLVSNLNVDRVNSPLHF; v_gene: TRBV5-1; j_gene: TRBJ1-6
CDR3aa: CASRLTGLAGLETQYF; v_gene: TRBV5-1; j_gene: TRBJ2-5
CDR3aa: CASRGRYSYNEQFF; v_gene: TRBV2; j_gene: TRBJ2-1
CDR3aa: CASSLDRGKLFF; v_gene: TRBV5-1; j_gene: TRBJ1-4
CDR3aa: CASSPGTGGTEQFF; v_gene: TRBV10-1; j_gene: TRBJ2-1
CDR3aa: CASSLGQTTNEKLFF; v_gene: TRBV5-6; j_gene: TRBJ1-4
CDR3aa: CSVAGTARRMNTEAFF; v_gene: TRBV29-1; j_gene: TRBJ1-1
CDR3aa: CASSPAIIPPYEQYF; v_gene: TRBV18; j_gene: TRBJ2-7
CDR3aa: CASSEPGTQYYEQYF; v_gene: TRBV10-2; j_gene: TRBJ2-7
CDR3aa: CASSPEDSNQPQHF; v_gene: TRBV19; j_gene: TRBJ1-5
CDR3aa: CASSPGPSGRAEQYF; v_gene: TRBV9; j_gene: TRBJ2-7
CDR3aa: CASSLGAGTAYEQYF; v_gene: TRBV5-1; j_gene: TRBJ2-7
CDR3aa: CASRLGGASNQPQHF; v_gene: TRBV2; j_gene: TRBJ1-5
CDR3aa: CASSLGAPTGFERYEQYF; v_gene: TRBV5-6; j_gene: TRBJ2-7
CDR3aa: CASSPQNTEAFF; v_gene: TRBV7-9; j_gene: TRBJ1-1
CDR3aa: CAGRGAGSGNTIYF; v_gene: TRBV7-9; j_gene: TRBJ1-3
CDR3aa: CASSLGGSSAQPQHF; v_gene: TRBV5-4; j_gene: TRBJ1-5
CDR3aa: CASSLPDGRETQYF; v_gene: TRBV7-6; j_gene: TRBJ2-5
CDR3aa: CASSREPRGEGLAFF; v_gene: TRBV23-1; j_gene: TRBJ1-1
CDR3aa: CASSPRATGSSPLHF; v_gene: TRBV7-8; j_gene: TRBJ1-6
CDR3aa: CASSLEGGTGELFF; v_gene: TRBV5-1; j_gene: TRBJ2-2
CDR3aa: CASSGLPGTGSNQPQHF; v_gene: TRBV6-1; j_gene: TRBJ1-5
CDR3aa: CASSQGQAWNEQFF; v_gene: TRBV7-2; j_gene: TRBJ2-1
CDR3aa: CASSLATGRDSPLHF; v_gene: TRBV7-8; j_gene: TRBJ1-6
CDR3aa: CARGQQQDGELFF; v_gene: TRBV7-9; j_gene: TRBJ2-2
CDR3aa: CATNPGVRLDEQFF; v_gene: TRBV15; j_gene: TRBJ2-1
CDR3aa: CASSLPETGSQETQYF; v_gene: TRBV7-9; j_gene: TRBJ2-5
CDR3aa: CASSGRDSYNEQFF; v_gene: TRBV25-1; j_gene: TRBJ2-1
CDR3aa: CASSSFGLAGEYEQYF; v_gene: TRBV27; j_gene: TRBJ2-7
CDR3aa: CASSSPRTGPPYEQYF; v_gene: TRBV5-6; j_gene: TRBJ2-7
CDR3aa: CSASPGQRNTEAFF; v_gene: TRBV20-1; j_gene: TRBJ1-1
CDR3aa: CASSLAGQAMNTEAFF; v_gene: TRBV7-9; j_gene: TRBJ1-1
CDR3aa: CAWSQSGETQYF; v_gene: TRBV30; j_gene: TRBJ2-5
CDR3aa: CAISDSGGYEQYF; v_gene: TRBV10-3; j_gene: -
CDR3aa: CASSQERTGGTDTQYF; v_gene: TRBV4-2; j_gene: TRBJ2-3
CDR3aa: CASSLAGGGRDTQYF; v_gene: TRBV7-9; j_gene: TRBJ2-3
CDR3aa: CASSQYQTGELFF; v_gene: TRBV3-1/TRBV3-2; j_gene: TRBJ2-2
CDR3aa: CASSERVWAGSKNIQYF; v_gene: TRBV7-8; j_gene: TRBJ2-4
CDR3aa: CAWSVVGGYEQYF; v_gene: TRBV30; j_gene: TRBJ2-7
CDR3aa: CASRGQPNTEAFF; v_gene: TRBV23-1; j_gene: TRBJ1-1
CDR3aa: CASQGGDRIYEQYF; v_gene: TRBV6-5; j_gene: TRBJ2-7
CDR3aa: CASSFPGFGYTF; v_gene: TRBV3-1/TRBV3-2; j_gene: TRBJ1-2
CDR3aa: CASSLLQGGTEAFF; v_gene: TRBV5-1; j_gene: TRBJ1-1
CDR3aa: CASRLGGPSYEQYF; v_gene: TRBV27; j_gene: TRBJ2-7
CDR3aa: CASSLTGLGTFF; v_gene: TRBV7-2; j_gene: TRBJ1-1